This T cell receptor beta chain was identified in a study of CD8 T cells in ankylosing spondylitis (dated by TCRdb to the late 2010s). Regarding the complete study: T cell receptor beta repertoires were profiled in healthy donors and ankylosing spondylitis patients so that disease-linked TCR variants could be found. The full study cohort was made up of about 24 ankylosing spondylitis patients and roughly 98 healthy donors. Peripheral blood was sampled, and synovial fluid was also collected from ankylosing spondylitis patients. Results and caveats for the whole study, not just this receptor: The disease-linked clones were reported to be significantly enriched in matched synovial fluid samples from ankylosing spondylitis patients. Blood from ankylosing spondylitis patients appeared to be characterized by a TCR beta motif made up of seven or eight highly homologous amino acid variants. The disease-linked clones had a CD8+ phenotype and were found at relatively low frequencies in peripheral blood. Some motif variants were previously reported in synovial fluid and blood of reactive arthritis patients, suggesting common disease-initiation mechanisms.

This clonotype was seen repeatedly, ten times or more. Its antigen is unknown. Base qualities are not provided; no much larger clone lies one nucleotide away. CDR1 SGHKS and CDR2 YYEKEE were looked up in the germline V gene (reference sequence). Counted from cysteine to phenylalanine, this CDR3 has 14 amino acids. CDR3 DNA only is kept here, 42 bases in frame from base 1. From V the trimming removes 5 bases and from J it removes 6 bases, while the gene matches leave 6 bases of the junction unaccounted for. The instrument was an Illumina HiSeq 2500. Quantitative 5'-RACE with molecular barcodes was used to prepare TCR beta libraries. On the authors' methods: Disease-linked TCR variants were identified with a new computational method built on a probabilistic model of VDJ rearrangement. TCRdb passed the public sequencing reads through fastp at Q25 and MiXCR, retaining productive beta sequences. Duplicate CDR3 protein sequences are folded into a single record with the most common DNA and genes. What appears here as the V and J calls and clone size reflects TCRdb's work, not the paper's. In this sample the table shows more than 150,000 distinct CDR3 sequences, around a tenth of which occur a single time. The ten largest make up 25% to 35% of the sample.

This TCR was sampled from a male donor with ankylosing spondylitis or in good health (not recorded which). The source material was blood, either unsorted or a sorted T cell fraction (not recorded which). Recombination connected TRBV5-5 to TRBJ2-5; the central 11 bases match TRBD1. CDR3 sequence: CASRHGQGAKTQYF. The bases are TGTGCCAGCAGACATGGACAGGGGGCAAAGACCCAGTACTTC. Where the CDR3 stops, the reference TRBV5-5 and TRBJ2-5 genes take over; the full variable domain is DAGVTQSPTHLIKTRGQQVTLRCSPISGHKSVSWYQQVLGQGPQFIFQYYEKEERGRGNFPDRFSARQFPNYSSELNVNALLLGDSALYLCASRHGQGAKTQYFGPGTRLLVL.